Listed here are 4 T cell receptor beta chains from one sample, sequenced in a study of tissue T cells after allogeneic stem cell transplantation. Using immunoSEQ multiplex PCR, the repertoire was profiled, and TCRdb retains in-frame clones only, with some absent. The profile shows around 7,700 clones, under 40% of them singletons. Time point given: mouse harvest day 14 after allogeneic transplant. The graft held 10^6 splenic CD5+ T cells and 10^7 T-cell-depleted bone marrow cells. The sample comprised skin. All receptors derive from a female BALB/c mouse given C57BL/6 T cells with graft-versus-host disease after an allogeneic hematopoietic cell transplant.

On this clone: Gene names are mouse gene names. The read ends 1 residue shy of where the CDR3 ends; the end is completed using the germline J gene. The chain is built from TRBV13-2 and TRBJ2-7, with 14 nucleotides matching TRBD2. Germline V gene lookup returns CDR1 NNHNN and CDR2 SYGAGS (reference sequence). The CDR3 is 14 amino acids. Trimming took 5 bases from V and 6 from J; bases not matched to a gene: 4. CDR3 DNA (partial): TGTGCCAGCGGGCGGGACTGGGGGGGCGTTGAACAGTAC. Its protein product is CASGRDWGGVEQY. The full CDR3 protein is CASGRDWGGVEQYF.

By proportion, this clone is medium-sized. The germline and genes are mouse ones. Read sequence stops 1 residue before the CDR3 end, and the germline J gene provides the missing end. V gene TRBV13-1 combines with J gene TRBJ2-1, with TRBD2 matching 11 bases. The CDR3 is made up of 17 amino acids. The V and J ends lost 0 bases and 1 base, in that order; junction bases with no gene match: 3. Germline-derived CDR1 and CDR2 are NSHNY and SYGAGN. CDR3 bases read: TGTGCCAGCAGTGATGCGACTGGGGGGGTCAACTATGCTGAGCAGTTC. Its protein product is CASSDATGGVNYAEQF. The whole CDR3 sequence is CASSDATGGVNYAEQFF.

With regard to this clone: Genes and germline come from the mouse. CDR3 loop: CASSLQGAREQYF. The part of the CDR3 DNA that was read is TGTGCCAGCAGCTTACAGGGGGCGCGTGAACAGTAC. V usage is TRBV26 and J usage is TRBJ2-7, with 9 bases matching TRBD1. Read coverage stops 1 residue before the CDR3 terminus; the germline J gene supplies the remainder. The germline CDR1 and CDR2 sequences are KGHPV and FQNQEV (reference sequence). The CDR3 has 13 residues. V shed 6 bases and J 6 bases; nucleotides not matched to a gene: 6.

A word on this clone: Each gene name is a mouse one. The CDR3 end is not reached by the read, which stops 1 residue before it; the germline J gene fills it in. The V and J genes are TRBV13-2 and TRBJ2-5; D is perhaps TRBD1 (6 bases). The CDR3 runs 13 residues. CDR1 is NNHNN and CDR2 is SYGAGS in the germline V gene (reference sequence). V was cut by 0 bases and J by 5 bases, with 7 bases left in between. The CDR3: CASGDAGVDTQYF. CDR3 DNA, as far as it was read: TGTGCCAGCGGTGATGCAGGGGTAGACACCCAGTAC.